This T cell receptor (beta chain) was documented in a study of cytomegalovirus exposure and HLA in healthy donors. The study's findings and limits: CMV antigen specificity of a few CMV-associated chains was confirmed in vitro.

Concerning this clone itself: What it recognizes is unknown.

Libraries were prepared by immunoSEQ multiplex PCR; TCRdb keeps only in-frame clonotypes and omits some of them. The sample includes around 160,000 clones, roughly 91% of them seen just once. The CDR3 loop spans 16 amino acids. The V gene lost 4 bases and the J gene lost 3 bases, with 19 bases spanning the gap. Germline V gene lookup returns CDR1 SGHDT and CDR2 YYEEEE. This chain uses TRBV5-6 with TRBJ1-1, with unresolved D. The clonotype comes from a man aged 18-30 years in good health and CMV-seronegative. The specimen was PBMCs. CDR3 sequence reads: CASSEYTSSRDTEAFF. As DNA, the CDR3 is TGTGCCAGCAGCGAGTACACGTCCTCCCGGGACACTGAAGCTTTCTTT.